This paragraph reports one T cell receptor beta chain. Other DNA sequences in the same sample also yield this CDR3. This specimen belongs to a study of blood T cell repertoires in COVID-19. In the authors' methods: Reference gene primer amplification gave estimated nucleated cell counts. Clones were sequenced by immunoSEQ multiplex PCR, and TCRdb holds only the in-frame ones, with some missing. That table furnishes V, J and clone size, whereas the DNA furnished D and trimming. The data show 490,000 or so clones, approximately 87% seen once. Grouping used clinical history reported by participants in a survey and questionnaire. Sequenced: PBMCs or T cells enriched from blood (not recorded which). The TCR originated in a woman in her thirties or forties who had recovered from COVID-19.

Here the CDR3 reads CASSHGGEQYF. The CDR3 bases are TGTGCCAGCAGCCACGGGGGGGAGCAGTACTTC. The rearrangement joins TRBV7-2 to TRBJ2-7; 7 nucleotides agree with TRBD2. The CDR3 runs to 11 residues. Losses at the gene ends were 5 bases for V and 7 bases for J; bases not matched to a gene: 2. The germline CDR1 and CDR2 sequences are SGHTA and FQGNSA.